One and the same sample provided the 23 T cell receptor beta chains below, sequenced in a study of vaccination and CD4 T cells after COVID-19. These TCRs' antigens remain unknown. Treatment: approximately nine-day PBMC culture with coronavirus spike peptide pools or control peptides (ViraFEST assay). With the Oncomine TCR Beta short-read assay, DNA from cultured CD4+ T cells was sequenced. TCRdb recomputed calls from the PCR reads with MiXCR, one row per CDR3 protein. The sample carries some 13,000 distinct CDR3 sequences, 35% recorded once. The sample consisted of CD4+ T cells from blood, cultured in vitro. These receptors were obtained from a human donor who had recovered from COVID-19.

This sequence joins TRBV11-2 and TRBJ2-6; D is undetermined. Germline assignment: CDR1 SGHAT and CDR2 FQNNGV. The V and J ends lost 0 bases and 0 bases respectively, with 6 bases between them. The CDR3 spans 16 residues. CDR3 bases: TGTGCCAGCAGCTTAGAACGGCCCTCTGGGGCCAACGTCCTGACTTTC. This sequence encodes CASSLERPSGANVLTF.

V and J are TRBV20-1 and TRBJ2-4; possible D gene TRBD2, 6 bases. CDR3 size: 14 residues. Deletions cut 8 bases from V and 0 bases from J, with 14 bases between. Germline V CDR1 and CDR2: DFQATT, SNEGSKA (reference sequence). CDR3 sequence reads: CSSFGGLAKNIQYF. In nucleotides, the CDR3 is TGCAGTTCCTTCGGAGGGTTAGCCAAAAACATTCAGTACTTC.

J is TRBJ2-7 and V is TRBV2; D remains ambiguous. CDR1 and CDR2 (germline): SNHLY, FYNNEI. The ends were cut back, 5 bases at V and 1 base at J, with 3 bases in the middle. CDR3 length equals 11 residues. The CDR3 nucleotides read TGTGCCAGCAGTCGATCCTACGAGCAGTACTTC. As protein: CASSRSYEQYF.

The chain has TRBV30 and TRBJ1-6, with 10 nucleotides matching TRBD1. V lost 1 base, J lost 10 bases, and 1 base stayed unmatched. CDR1 is GTSNPN, CDR2 SVGIG, per germline (reference sequence). The CDR3 totals 13 residues. CDR3 loop: CAWSGQGASPLHF. Written as DNA, the CDR3 is TGTGCCTGGAGTGGACAGGGGGCCTCACCCCTCCACTTT.

CDR3 sequence reads: CASSTRDRGYGYTF. The CDR3 DNA reads TGTGCCAGCTCGACCCGGGACAGAGGGTATGGCTACACCTTC. This chain joins TRBV18 and TRBJ1-2, with 7 bases identical to TRBD1. CDR1 KGHSH and CDR2 LQKENI come from the germline V gene. J gave up 5 bases and V 6 bases, and 9 bases lay outside the gene matches. There are 14 residues in the CDR3.

This clonotype was detected a few times. The chain uses TRBV20-1 and TRBJ1-5; D remains unclear. Germline CDR1 and CDR2: DFQATT and SNEGSKA (reference sequence). The CDR3 sequence is 13 residues long. The germline V and J ends were trimmed by 3 bases and 8 bases, with 14 bases remaining between them. CDR3 region: CSASRVPEEPQHF. DNA of the CDR3: TGCAGTGCTAGTAGGGTCCCAGAGGAGCCCCAGCATTTT.

This clonotype ranks as medium-sized. This chain links TRBV28 with TRBJ1-5, with TRBD1 matching 7 bases. After removal of 6 bases from V and 7 bases from J, the junction contained 12 bases not matched to a gene. The CDR3 runs 15 residues. From germline, CDR1 is MDHEN and CDR2 SYDVKM. CDR3 residues: CASRSAGGETQPQHF. For the CDR3, the DNA is TGTGCCAGCAGGTCGGCAGGGGGGGAAACCCAGCCCCAGCATTTT. Complete variable domain (other parts from reference TRBV28 and TRBJ1-5): DVKVTQSSRYLVKRTGEKVFLECVQDMDHENMFWYRQDPGLGLRLIYFSYDVKMKEKGDIPEGYSVSREKKERFSLILESASTNQTSMYLCASRSAGGETQPQHFGDGTRLSIL.

This clonotype occurred a few times. The CDR3 spells CASSVTGNQPQHF. CDR3 sequence (DNA): TGTGCCAGCAGCGTGACAGGCAATCAGCCCCAGCATTTT. V and J are TRBV6-1 and TRBJ1-5; weak D call: TRBD1 (5 bases). The CDR3 loop spans 13 amino acids. The germline V gene encodes CDR1 MNHNS and CDR2 SASEGT. Trimming shortened V by 6 bases and J by 2 bases, and 8 bases separated the two germline ends.

This clonotype was seen more than once but under ten times. This sequence joins TRBV6-4 and TRBJ2-1; 8 positions agree with TRBD2. In germline, CDR1 is MRHNA, CDR2 SNTAGT. The CDR3 has 15 amino acids. V shed 4 bases, J shed 3 bases, and the junction held 5 bases outside the gene matches. CDR3 sequence: CASSVSSGDYNEQFF. The CDR3 region has the DNA TGTGCCAGCAGTGTGAGTAGCGGGGACTACAATGAGCAGTTCTTC.

The J gene is TRBJ2-6, the V gene TRBV24-1; TRBD2 matches at 8 bases. V dropped 6 bases and J dropped 4; count of bases not matched to a gene: 10. The CDR3 runs to 17 residues. The V gene's germline CDR1 is KGHDR and CDR2 SFDVKD. CDR3 protein: CATSHPGGPGGANVLTF. CDR3 DNA sequence: TGTGCCACCAGTCACCCGGGAGGGCCTGGAGGGGCCAACGTCCTGACTTTC.

The rearrangement links TRBV6-1 to TRBJ1-1, with no clear D. The germline gives CDR1 MNHNS, CDR2 SASEGT. Trimming cost V 7 bases and J 0 bases, with 9 bases left between them. The length of the CDR3 is 13 residues. CDR3 DNA sequence: TGTGCCAGCACCCAAAGATTGAACACTGAAGCTTTCTTT. Amino acid sequence: CASTQRLNTEAFF.

This clonotype was seen only a few times. This chain uses TRBV20-1 with TRBJ1-5; D uncertain. Trimming took off 0 bases at V and 4 bases at J, with 22 bases between the two ends. Germline V gene lookup returns CDR1 DFQATT and CDR2 SNEGSKA (reference sequence). The length of the CDR3 is 18 residues. CDR3 nucleotides: TGCAGTGCTAGAGATACCACAAAACAGAGCCTTTTGAATCAGCCCCAGCATTTT. It is translated as CSARDTTKQSLLNQPQHF.

This clonotype has only a few counts. This sequence joins TRBV5-5 and TRBJ2-5; unclear D gene. The germline gives CDR1 SGHKS, CDR2 YYEKEE (reference sequence). The CDR3 spans 16 residues. Trimming stripped 7 bases from V and 0 bases from J, with 19 bases between. The CDR3, as DNA: TGTGCCAGCCGATGGACCGACACCAAGTACCAAGAGACCCAGTACTTC. Translating gives CASRWTDTKYQETQYF.

V and J are TRBV7-3 and TRBJ1-3; D perhaps matches TRBD1 (6 bases). The CDR3 loop spans 15 amino acids. Germline lookup yields CDR1 SGHTA and CDR2 FQGTGA. Trimming stripped 2 bases from V and 6 bases from J, with 14 bases between. This CDR3 is CASSLQGTPANTIYF. DNA for the CDR3: TGTGCCAGCAGCTTACAGGGGACACCCGCAAACACCATATATTTT.

V and J are TRBV28 and TRBJ1-2; maybe TRBD1 (6 bases). V was pared by 5 bases and J by 4 bases, with 14 bases between. The CDR3 sequence is 14 residues long. In germline, CDR1 is MDHEN, CDR2 SYDVKM. The DNA of the CDR3 is TGTGCCAGCAGTCTCGGACAGAGCACCTATGGCTACACCTTC. Its protein product is CASSLGQSTYGYTF.

The V gene is TRBV11-3, the J gene TRBJ2-5; TRBD1 might be the D (6 bases). The V end was cut by 1 base, the J end by 3 bases, with 12 bases between. Germline CDR1 SGHNT, CDR2 YENEEA. The CDR3 runs to 15 residues. The DNA for the CDR3 is TGTGCCAGCAGCTTAGGGGGGACATTCGAAGAGACCCAGTACTTC. The encoded protein is CASSLGGTFEETQYF.

This chain joins TRBV20-1 and TRBJ2-3; no definite D call. The CDR3 totals 14 residues. Looked up from germline, CDR1 is DFQATT and CDR2 is SNEGSKA (reference sequence). Trimming left V 3 bases short and J 1 base short, with 11 bases between. The CDR3 region is CSARPLMGTDTQYF. CDR3 in DNA: TGCAGTGCTAGGCCCTTGATGGGCACAGATACGCAGTATTTT.

This chain joins TRBV20-1 and TRBJ1-1, with 7 bases aligning to TRBD1. Germline CDR1 DFQATT, CDR2 SNEGSKA (reference sequence). CDR3 size: 12 residues. After removal of 4 bases from V and 3 bases from J, the junction contained 2 bases not matched to a gene. CDR3 amino acids: CSAKTGDTEAFF. DNA for the CDR3: TGCAGTGCTAAAACAGGGGACACTGAAGCTTTCTTT.

The chain joins TRBV20-1 to TRBJ1-5; D not resolved. The germline V gene has CDR1 DFQATT and CDR2 SNEGSKA (reference sequence). CDR3 length: 13 amino acids. The germline V and J ends were trimmed by 0 bases and 0 bases, with 3 bases remaining between them. The CDR3 DNA sequence: TGCAGTGCTAGAGACTATAGCAATCAGCCCCAGCATTTT. It specifies CSARDYSNQPQHF.

Worth noting for this clonotype: One junction end disagrees with the germline gene, perhaps due to a read error. This sequence joins TRBV25-1 and TRBJ2-6; D gene ambiguous. The CDR3 sequence is 17 residues long. Germline V gene data show CDR1 as MGHDK and CDR2 as SYGVNS. The CDR3 loop is CASSPLEFSSGANVLTF. The CDR3, as DNA: TGCGCCAGCTCCCCTTTGGAATTCTCCTCTGGGGCCAACGTCCTGACTTTC.

The chain combines TRBV2 with TRBJ1-3; 8 nucleotides line up with TRBD1. Losses at the gene ends were 6 bases for V and 4 bases for J; bases not matched to a gene: 5. The CDR3 is made up of 14 amino acids. Germline CDR1 is SNHLY and CDR2 is FYNNEI. CDR3 nucleotides: TGTGCCAGCAGGCGACAGGGGACGGGAAACACCATATATTTT. It is translated as CASRRQGTGNTIYF. The full variable domain, rest sourced from reference TRBV2 and TRBJ1-3, is EPEVTQTPSHQVTQMGQEVILRCVPISNHLYFYWYRQILGQKVEFLVSFYNNEISEKSEIFDDQFSVERPDGSNFTLKIRSTKLEDSAMYFCASRRQGTGNTIYFGEGSWLTVV.

The table lists this clonotype with a few counts. V usage is TRBV2 and J usage is TRBJ1-5; D unclear. The CDR3 runs 14 residues. The V and J ends lost 2 bases and 4 bases respectively, with 9 bases between them. Germline-derived CDR1 and CDR2 are SNHLY and FYNNEI. The CDR3 is CASSESFGNQPQHF. CDR3 sequence (DNA): TGTGCCAGCAGTGAATCATTTGGAAATCAGCCCCAGCATTTT.

The V and J genes are TRBV29-1 and TRBJ1-1, with a possible D match to TRBD1 (6 bases). The germline V and J ends were trimmed by 2 bases and 2 bases, with 18 bases remaining between them. Germline V CDR1 and CDR2: SQVTM, ANQGSEA. This CDR3 is 16 amino acids long. CDR3 residues: CSVELINSGHNTEAFF. CDR3 DNA: TGCAGCGTTGAACTCATAAATTCGGGACACAACACTGAAGCTTTCTTT.